This T cell receptor (beta chain) appears in the sequencing data of a study of cytomegalovirus exposure and HLA in healthy donors. General observations from the study: Overall, approximately 150 TCR beta chains were annotated as cytomegalovirus-associated.

Worth noting for this clone: Its antigen is as yet unknown.

The repertoire was sequenced with immunoSEQ multiplex PCR; TCRdb's copy has only in-frame clones and lacks some. The sample has over 200,000 clones, 80% to 90% seen once. The CDR3 consists of 15 residues. Germline lookup yields CDR1 MNHNS and CDR2 SASEGT. Trimming left V 2 bases short and J 0 bases short, with 11 bases between. The sequence derives from a young woman in good health and CMV-seropositive. Sequenced input: PBMCs. The chain is built from TRBV6-1 and TRBJ2-7; TRBD2 might be the D (6 bases). CDR3 residues: CASSEPAGSSYEQYF. CDR3 nucleotides: TGTGCCAGCAGTGAACCGGCGGGAAGCTCCTACGAGCAGTACTTC.